The sequence of this T cell receptor (beta chain) was determined in a study of blood T cells in healthy people across ages. Points from the study as a whole: Naive CD4+ cells and diversity were both higher in long-lived donors than in aged donors.

Remarks on this clonotype: As yet, its antigen is unknown.

Through a sample-barcoded 5' primer and a J-beta primer mix, a second PCR was run for roughly 7 to 12 cycles. TCRdb reanalysed the 5' RACE reads using MiXCR and keeps one entry per CDR3 protein. The table shows some 900,000 distinct CDR3 sequences, with under 30% occurring only once. V dropped 6 bases and J dropped 7; count of bases not matched to a gene: 12. Germline CDR1 and CDR2: DFQATT and SNEGSKA (reference sequence). The CDR3 is 13 amino acids. The receptor was isolated from a woman of 80 years or more in good health. V is TRBV20-1 and J is TRBJ2-7; 7 positions agree with TRBD2. Sequencing input: blood. CDR3 sequence: CSATTSFPSEQYF. DNA for the CDR3: TGCAGTGCCACGACTAGCTTTCCGAGTGAGCAGTACTTC.